This paragraph covers one T cell receptor beta chain sequence. The antigen is undetermined. The assay was run at survey level. Measured with immunoSEQ multiplex PCR; TCRdb has only the in-frame clones, and not every one. In the table there are around 30,000 clones, roughly 90% of which are singletons. These data come from a study of multiple sclerosis patients with progressive multifocal leukoencephalopathy. The time point here: before natalizumab initiation. Study observations and caveats: PML-onset expanded TRB clones were detectable before and during natalizumab therapy. It is unclear whether the findings reflect JC virus infection or general immunocompromise. At PML onset, no shared TRBV or TRBJ gene usage was seen.

CDR1 and CDR2 from the germline V gene are SGHRS and YFSETQ. Trimming took 3 bases from V and 1 from J, leaving 7 bases between them. This CDR3 comprises 13 residues. This clonotype was sampled from a human donor with multiple sclerosis. Specimen: PBMCs. The chain employs TRBV5-1 and TRBJ2-5; D tentatively fits TRBD1 or TRBD2 (5 bases each). The chain's CDR3 is CASSSGTQETQYF. The CDR3, as DNA: TGCGCCAGCAGCTCAGGGACCCAAGAGACCCAGTACTTC.